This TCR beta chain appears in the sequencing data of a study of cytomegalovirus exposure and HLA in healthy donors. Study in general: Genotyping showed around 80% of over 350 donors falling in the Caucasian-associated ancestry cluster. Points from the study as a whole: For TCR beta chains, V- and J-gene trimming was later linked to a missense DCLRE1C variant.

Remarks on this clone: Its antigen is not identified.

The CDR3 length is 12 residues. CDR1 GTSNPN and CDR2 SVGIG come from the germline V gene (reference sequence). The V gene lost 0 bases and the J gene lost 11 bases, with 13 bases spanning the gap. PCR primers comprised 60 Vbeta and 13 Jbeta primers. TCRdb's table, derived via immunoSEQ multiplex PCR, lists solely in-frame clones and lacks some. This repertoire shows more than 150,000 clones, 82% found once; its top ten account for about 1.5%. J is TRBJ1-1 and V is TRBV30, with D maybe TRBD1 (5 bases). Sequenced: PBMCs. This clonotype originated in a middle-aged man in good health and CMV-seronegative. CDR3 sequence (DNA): TGTGCCTGGAGTGTAGAGGCGGGACGGGCTTTCTTT. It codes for CAWSVEAGRAFF. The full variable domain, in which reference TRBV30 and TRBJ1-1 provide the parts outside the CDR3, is SQTIHQWPATLVQPVGSPLSLECTVEGTSNPNLYWYRQAAGRGLQLLFYSVGIGQISSEVPQNLSASRPQDRQFILSSKKLLLSDSGFYLCAWSVEAGRAFFGQGTRLTVV.